Sequencing of this T cell receptor (beta chain) was carried out in a study of early T cells in non-severe SARS-CoV-2 infection. Turning to the study itself: Bulk RNA taken from unsorted whole blood was sequenced, leaving chains unpaired. Study findings and constraints: Matches to VDJdb favored anti-spike CD8 responses and missed private and CD4 specificities.

Comments on this clonotype: Antigen specificity is unknown.

Unique molecular identifiers tagged individual cDNA molecules. Each CDR3 protein is one row after TCRdb ran MiXCR on the 5' RACE reads. The table has around 50,000 distinct CDR3 sequences, 7.7% seen once. In germline, CDR1 is DFQATT, CDR2 SNEGSKA (reference sequence). This CDR3 has 15 residues. Between the trimmed V and J ends, which lost 0 bases and 5 bases, there was a span of 15 bases. Specimen: whole blood. The chain employs TRBV20-1 and TRBJ2-3; D assignment may be TRBD1 or TRBD2 (7 bases each). The TCR originated in an adult who was a healthcare worker with PCR-confirmed SARS-CoV-2 infection or an uninfected control (not recorded which). In nucleotides, the CDR3 is TGCAGTGCTAGAGACCCGACAGGGAGGGAAGATACGCAGTATTTT. This translates into CSARDPTGREDTQYF.